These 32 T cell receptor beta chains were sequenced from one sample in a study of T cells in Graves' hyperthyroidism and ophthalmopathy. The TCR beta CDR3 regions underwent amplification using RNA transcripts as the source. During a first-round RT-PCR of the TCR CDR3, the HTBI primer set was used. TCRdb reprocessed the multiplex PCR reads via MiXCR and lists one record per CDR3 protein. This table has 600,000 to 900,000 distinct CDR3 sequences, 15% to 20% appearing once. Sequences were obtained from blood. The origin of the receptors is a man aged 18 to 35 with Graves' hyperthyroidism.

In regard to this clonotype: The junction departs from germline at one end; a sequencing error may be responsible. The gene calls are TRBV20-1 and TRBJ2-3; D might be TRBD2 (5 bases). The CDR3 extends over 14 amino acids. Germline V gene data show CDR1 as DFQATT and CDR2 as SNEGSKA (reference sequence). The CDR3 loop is CSAEAGSSTDTQYF. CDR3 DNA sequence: TGCAGTGCTGAGGCAGGTTCTAGCACAGATACACAGTATTTT.

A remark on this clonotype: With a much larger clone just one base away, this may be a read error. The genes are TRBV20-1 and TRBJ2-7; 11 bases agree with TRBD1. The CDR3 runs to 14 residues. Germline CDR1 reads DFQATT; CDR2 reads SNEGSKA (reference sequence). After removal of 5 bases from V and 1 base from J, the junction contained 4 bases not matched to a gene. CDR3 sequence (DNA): TGCAGTGCTTCCGGGACAGGGGGTTCCTACGAGCAGTACTTC. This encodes CSASGTGGSYEQYF.

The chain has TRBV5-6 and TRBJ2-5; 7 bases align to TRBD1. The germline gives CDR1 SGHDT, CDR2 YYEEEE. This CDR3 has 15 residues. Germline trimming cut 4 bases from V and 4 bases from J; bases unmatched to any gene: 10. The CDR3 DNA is TGTGCCAGCAGCCTCAGATTAGGGGGCCGAGAGACCCAGTACTTC. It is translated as CASSLRLGGRETQYF.

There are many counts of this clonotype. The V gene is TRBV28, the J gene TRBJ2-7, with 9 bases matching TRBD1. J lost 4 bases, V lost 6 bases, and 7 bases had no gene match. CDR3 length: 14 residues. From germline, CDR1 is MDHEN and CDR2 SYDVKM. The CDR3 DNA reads TGTGCCAGCAGGAAGCCGGGACAGGGATACGAGCAGTACTTC. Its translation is CASRKPGQGYEQYF. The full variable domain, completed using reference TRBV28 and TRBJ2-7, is DVKVTQSSRYLVKRTGEKVFLECVQDMDHENMFWYRQDPGLGLRLIYFSYDVKMKEKGDIPEGYSVSREKKERFSLILESASTNQTSMYLCASRKPGQGYEQYFGPGTRLTVT.

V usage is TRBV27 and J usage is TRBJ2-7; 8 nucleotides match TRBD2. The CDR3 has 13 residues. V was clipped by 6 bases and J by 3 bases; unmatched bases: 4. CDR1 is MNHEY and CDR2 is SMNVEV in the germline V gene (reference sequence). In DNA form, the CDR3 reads TGTGCCAGCAGGTCGCTAGCGGGCTACGAGCAGTACTTC. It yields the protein CASRSLAGYEQYF.

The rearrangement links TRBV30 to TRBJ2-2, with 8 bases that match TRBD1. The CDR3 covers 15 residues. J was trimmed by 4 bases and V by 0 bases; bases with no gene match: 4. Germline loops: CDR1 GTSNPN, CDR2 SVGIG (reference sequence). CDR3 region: CAWSVSGQGTGELFF. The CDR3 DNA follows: TGTGCCTGGAGTGTATCTGGACAGGGCACCGGGGAGCTGTTTTTT. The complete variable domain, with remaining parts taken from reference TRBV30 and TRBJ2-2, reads SQTIHQWPATLVQPVGSPLSLECTVEGTSNPNLYWYRQAAGRGLQLLFYSVGIGQISSEVPQNLSASRPQDRQFILSSKKLLLSDSGFYLCAWSVSGQGTGELFFGEGSRLTVL.

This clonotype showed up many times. DNA for the CDR3: TGTGCCAGCAGTCTACCCCTCCTGAGAGGCGAGCAGTACTTC. Translation gives CASSLPLLRGEQYF. This chain joins TRBV28 and TRBJ2-7; D is uncertain. Germline CDR1 MDHEN, CDR2 SYDVKM. V lost 5 bases to trimming and J lost 6 bases, with 17 bases between them. The length of the CDR3 is 14 residues.

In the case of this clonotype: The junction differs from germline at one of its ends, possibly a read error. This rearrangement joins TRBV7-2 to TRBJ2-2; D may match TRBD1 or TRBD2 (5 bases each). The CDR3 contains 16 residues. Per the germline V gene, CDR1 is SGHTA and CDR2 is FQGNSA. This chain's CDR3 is CASRPPGPTNIGELFF. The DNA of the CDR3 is TGTGCCAGCAGACCTCCGGGACCCACGAACATCGGGGAGCTGTTTTTT.

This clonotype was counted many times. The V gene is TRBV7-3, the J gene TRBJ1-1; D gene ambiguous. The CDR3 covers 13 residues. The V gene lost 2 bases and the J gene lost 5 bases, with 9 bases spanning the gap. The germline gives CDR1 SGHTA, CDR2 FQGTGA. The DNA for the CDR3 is TGTGCCAGCAGCTTATACCGAAGAACTGAAGCTTTCTTT. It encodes CASSLYRRTEAFF. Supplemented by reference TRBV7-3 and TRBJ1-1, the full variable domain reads GAGVSQTPSNKVTEKGKYVELRCDPISGHTALYWYRQSLGQGPEFLIYFQGTGAADDSGLPNDRFFAVRPEGSVSTLKIQRTERGDSAVYLCASSLYRRTEAFFGQGTRLTVV.

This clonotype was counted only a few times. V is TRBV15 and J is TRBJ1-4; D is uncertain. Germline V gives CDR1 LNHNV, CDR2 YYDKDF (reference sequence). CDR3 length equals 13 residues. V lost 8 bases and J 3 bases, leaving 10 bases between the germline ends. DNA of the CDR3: TGTGCCACCCGGGGAGAGGCTAATGAAAAACTGTTTTTT. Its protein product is CATRGEANEKLFF.

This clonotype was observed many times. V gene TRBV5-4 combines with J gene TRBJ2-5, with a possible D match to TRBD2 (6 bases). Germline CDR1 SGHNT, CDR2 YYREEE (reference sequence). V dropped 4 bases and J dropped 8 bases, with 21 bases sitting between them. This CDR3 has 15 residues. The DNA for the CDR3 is TGTGCCAGCAGCCCTCCGGGAGCTCCTGGTGGCACCCAGTACTTC. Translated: CASSPPGAPGGTQYF.

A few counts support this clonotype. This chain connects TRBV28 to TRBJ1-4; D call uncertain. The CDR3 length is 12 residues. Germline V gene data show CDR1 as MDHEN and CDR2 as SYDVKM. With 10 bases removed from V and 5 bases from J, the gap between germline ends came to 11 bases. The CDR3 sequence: CATGQSNEKLFF. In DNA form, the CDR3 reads TGTGCCACGGGCCAGTCCAATGAAAAACTGTTTTTT.

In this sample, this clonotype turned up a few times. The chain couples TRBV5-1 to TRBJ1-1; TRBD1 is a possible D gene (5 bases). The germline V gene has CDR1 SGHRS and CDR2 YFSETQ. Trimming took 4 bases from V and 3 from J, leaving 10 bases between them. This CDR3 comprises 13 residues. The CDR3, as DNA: TGCGCCAGCAGCGATGGGGGGTACACTGAAGCTTTCTTT. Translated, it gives CASSDGGYTEAFF.

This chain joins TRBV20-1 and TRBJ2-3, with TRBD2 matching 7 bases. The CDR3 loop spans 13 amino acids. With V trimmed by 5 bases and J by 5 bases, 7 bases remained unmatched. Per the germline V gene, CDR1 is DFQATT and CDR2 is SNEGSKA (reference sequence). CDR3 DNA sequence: TGCAGTGCTGGTCGCGGGAGAGTAGATACGCAGTATTTT. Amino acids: CSAGRGRVDTQYF.

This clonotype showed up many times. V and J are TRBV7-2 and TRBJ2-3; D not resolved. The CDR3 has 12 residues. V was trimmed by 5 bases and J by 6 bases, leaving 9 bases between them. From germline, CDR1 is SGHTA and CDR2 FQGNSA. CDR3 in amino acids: CASSESRDTQYF. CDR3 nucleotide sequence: TGTGCCAGCAGCGAGTCGCGGGATACGCAGTATTTT.

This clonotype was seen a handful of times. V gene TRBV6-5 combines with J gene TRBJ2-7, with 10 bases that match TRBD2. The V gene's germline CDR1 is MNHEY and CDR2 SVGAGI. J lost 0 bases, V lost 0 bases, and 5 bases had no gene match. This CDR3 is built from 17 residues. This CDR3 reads CASSYSASGGLSYEQYF. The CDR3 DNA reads TGTGCCAGCAGTTACTCGGCTAGCGGGGGCCTCTCCTACGAGCAGTACTTC.

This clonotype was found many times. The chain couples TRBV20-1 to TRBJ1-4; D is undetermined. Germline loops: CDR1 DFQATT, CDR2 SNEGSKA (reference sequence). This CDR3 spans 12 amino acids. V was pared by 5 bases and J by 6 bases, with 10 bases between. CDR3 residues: CSAAMGDEKLFF. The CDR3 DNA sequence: TGCAGTGCTGCTATGGGTGATGAAAAACTGTTTTTT.

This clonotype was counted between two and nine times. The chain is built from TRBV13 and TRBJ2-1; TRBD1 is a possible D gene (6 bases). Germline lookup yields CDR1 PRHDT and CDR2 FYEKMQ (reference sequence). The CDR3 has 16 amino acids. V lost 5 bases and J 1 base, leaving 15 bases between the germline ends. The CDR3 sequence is CASSNHRVRSYNEQFF. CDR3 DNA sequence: TGTGCCAGCAGCAATCACAGGGTTAGGTCCTACAATGAGCAGTTCTTC.

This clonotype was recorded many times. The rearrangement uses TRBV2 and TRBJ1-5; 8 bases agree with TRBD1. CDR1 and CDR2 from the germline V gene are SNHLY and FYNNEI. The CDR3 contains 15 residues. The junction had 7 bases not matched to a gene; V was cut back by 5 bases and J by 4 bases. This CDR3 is CASSTDRGENQPQHF. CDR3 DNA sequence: TGTGCCAGCAGTACTGACAGGGGAGAGAATCAGCCCCAGCATTTT.

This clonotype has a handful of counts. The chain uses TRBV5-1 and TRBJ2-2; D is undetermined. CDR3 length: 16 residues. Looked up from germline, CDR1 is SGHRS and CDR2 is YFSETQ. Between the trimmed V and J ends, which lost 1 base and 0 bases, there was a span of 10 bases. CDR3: CASSLKGTTNTGELFF. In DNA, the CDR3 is TGCGCCAGCAGCTTGAAGGGCACTACGAACACCGGGGAGCTGTTTTTT.

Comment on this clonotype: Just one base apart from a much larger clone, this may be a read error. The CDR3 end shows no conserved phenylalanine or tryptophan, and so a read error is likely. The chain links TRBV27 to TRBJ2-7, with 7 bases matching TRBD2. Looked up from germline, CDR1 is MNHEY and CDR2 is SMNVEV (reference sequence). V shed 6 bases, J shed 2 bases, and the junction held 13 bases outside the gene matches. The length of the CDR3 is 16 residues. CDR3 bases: TGTGCCAGCAGCCTTATCGGGGGGAGGGTAGCCTACGAGCAGTACCTC. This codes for CASSLIGGRVAYEQYL.

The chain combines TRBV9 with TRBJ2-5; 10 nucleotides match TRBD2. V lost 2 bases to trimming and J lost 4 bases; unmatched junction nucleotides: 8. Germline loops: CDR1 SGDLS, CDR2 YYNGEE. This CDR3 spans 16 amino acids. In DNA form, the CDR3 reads TGTGCCAGCAGCGTCTCTTCAGCGGGAGGGAGAGAGACCCAGTACTTC. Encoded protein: CASSVSSAGGRETQYF.

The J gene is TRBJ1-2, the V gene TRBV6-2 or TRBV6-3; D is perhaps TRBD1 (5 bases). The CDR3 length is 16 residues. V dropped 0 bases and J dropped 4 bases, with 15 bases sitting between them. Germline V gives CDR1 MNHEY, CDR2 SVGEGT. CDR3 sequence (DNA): TGTGCCAGCAGTTACTCGGGACGCTGGATATCCTATGGCTACACCTTC. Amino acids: CASSYSGRWISYGYTF.

CDR3 residues: CASSFRPHGLAGGTSTDTQYF. The CDR3 DNA sequence: TGTGCCAGCAGTTTTCGTCCGCATGGACTAGCGGGAGGGACTAGCACAGATACGCAGTATTTT. J is TRBJ2-3 and V is TRBV12-3 or TRBV12-4; 15 bases align to TRBD2. The trim removed 3 bases at V and 0 bases at J, leaving 13 bases unmatched. This CDR3 region has 21 residues.

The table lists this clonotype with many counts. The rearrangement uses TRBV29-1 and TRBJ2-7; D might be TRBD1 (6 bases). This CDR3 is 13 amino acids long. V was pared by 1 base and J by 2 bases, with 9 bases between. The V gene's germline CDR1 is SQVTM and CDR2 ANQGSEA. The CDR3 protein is CSVEGGPTYEQYF. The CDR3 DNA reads TGCAGCGTTGAAGGGGGGCCGACCTACGAGCAGTACTTC.

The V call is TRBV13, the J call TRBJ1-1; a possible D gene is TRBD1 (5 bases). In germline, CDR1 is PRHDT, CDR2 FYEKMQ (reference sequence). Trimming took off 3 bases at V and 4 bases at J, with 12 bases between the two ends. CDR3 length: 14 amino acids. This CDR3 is CASSLEGMGTEAFF. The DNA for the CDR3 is TGTGCCAGCAGCTTGGAGGGGATGGGCACTGAAGCTTTCTTT.

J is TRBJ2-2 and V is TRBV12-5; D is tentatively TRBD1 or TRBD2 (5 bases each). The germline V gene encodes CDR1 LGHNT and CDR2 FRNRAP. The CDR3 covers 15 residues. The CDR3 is CAHRGGGSNTGELFF. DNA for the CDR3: TGTGCACACCGGGGCGGCGGATCGAACACCGGGGAGCTGTTTTTT.

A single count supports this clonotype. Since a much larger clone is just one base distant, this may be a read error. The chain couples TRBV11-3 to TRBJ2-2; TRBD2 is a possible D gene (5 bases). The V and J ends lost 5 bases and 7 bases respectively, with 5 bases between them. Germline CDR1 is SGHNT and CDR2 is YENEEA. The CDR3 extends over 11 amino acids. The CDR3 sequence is CASSRDGELFF. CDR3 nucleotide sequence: TGTGCCAGCAGCCGGGACGGGGAGCTGTTTTTT.

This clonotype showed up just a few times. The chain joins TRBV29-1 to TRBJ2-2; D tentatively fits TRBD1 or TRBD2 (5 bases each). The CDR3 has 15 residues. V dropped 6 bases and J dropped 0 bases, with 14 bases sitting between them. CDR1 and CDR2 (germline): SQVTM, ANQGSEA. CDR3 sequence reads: CSVGRDGANTGELFF. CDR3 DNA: TGCAGCGTGGGCCGGGACGGCGCGAACACCGGGGAGCTGTTTTTT.

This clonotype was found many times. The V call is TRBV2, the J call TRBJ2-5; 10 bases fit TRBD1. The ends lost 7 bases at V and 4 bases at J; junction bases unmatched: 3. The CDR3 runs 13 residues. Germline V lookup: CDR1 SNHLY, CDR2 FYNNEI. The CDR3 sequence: CASKRTGGETQYF. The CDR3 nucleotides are TGTGCCAGCAAGAGGACAGGGGGAGAGACCCAGTACTTC.

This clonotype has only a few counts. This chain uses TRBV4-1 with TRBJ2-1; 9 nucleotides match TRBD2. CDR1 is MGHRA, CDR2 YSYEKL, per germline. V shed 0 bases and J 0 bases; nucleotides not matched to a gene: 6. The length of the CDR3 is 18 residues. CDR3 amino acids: CASSQDVAGVYSYNEQFF. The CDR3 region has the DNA TGCGCCAGCAGCCAAGATGTAGCGGGAGTATACTCCTACAATGAGCAGTTCTTC.

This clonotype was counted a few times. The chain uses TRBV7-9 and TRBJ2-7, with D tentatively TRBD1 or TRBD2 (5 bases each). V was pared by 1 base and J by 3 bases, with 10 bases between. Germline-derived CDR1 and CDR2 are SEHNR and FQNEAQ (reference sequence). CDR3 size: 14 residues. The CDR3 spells CASSLGDGYYEQYF. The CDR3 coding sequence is TGTGCCAGCAGCTTAGGGGACGGCTACTACGAGCAGTACTTC.